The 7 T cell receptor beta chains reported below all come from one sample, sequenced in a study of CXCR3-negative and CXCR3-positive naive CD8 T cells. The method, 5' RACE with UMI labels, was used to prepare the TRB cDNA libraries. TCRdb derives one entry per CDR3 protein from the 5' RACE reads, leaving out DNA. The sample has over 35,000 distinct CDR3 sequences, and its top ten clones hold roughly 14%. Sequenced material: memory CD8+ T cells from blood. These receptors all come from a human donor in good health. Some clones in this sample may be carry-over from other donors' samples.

The CDR3 sequence is CASSLVARDYEQYF. The chain recombines TRBV5-5 with TRBJ2-7; absent DNA, TCRdb's TRBD2 call cannot be checked. CDR1 SGHKS and CDR2 YYEKEE come from the germline V gene (reference sequence). The CDR3 runs 14 residues.

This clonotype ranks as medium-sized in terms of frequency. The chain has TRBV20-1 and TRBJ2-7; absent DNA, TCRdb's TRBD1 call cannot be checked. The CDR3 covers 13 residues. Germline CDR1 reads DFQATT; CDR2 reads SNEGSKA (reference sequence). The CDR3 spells CSATSGQGYEQYF.

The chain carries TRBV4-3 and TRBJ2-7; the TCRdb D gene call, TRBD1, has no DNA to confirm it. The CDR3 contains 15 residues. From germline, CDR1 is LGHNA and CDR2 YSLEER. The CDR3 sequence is CASSQDNGGAYEQYF.

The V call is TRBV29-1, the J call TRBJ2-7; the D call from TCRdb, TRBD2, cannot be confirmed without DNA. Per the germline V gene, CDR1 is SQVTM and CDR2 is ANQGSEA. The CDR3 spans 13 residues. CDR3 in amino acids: CSVRTSGRYEQYF.

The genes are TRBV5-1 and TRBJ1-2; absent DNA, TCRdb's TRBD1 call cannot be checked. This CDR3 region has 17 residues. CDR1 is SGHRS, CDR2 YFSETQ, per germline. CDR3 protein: CASSLDPGQGANYGYTF.

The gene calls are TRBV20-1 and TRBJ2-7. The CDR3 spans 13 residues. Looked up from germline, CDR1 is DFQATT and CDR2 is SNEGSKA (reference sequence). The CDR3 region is CSARLTISYEQYF.

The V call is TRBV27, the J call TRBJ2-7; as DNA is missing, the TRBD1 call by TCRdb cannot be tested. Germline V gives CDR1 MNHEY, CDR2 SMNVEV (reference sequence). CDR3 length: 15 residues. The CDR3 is CASSLSAGGQGEQYF.